One sample yielded the 31 T cell receptor beta chains listed below, sequenced in a study of T cells after yellow fever vaccination. TCRdb independently ran MiXCR on the 5' RACE reads; one entry per CDR3 protein. The sample shows about 300,000 distinct CDR3 sequences, roughly 6.8% of them seen only once. Sequences were derived from PBMCs, sampled roughly seven weeks after the first yellow fever vaccination. These receptor sequences come from a man aged 18 to 29 who received the YFV17D yellow fever vaccine.

This clonotype was detected a few times. CDR3 nucleotide sequence: TGTGCCACCAGCAGAGATTCGTTCCCTAGCGGGGCCCTCCACTTT. Protein product: CATSRDSFPSGALHF. The V and J genes are TRBV15 and TRBJ1-6; D gene uncertain. The V and J ends lost 0 bases and 14 bases respectively, with 17 bases between them. Germline V gives CDR1 LNHNV, CDR2 YYDKDF (reference sequence). The CDR3 consists of 15 residues.

This clonotype was picked up a small number of times. CDR3: CASSPGDQNQPQHF. CDR3 DNA: TGCGCCAGCAGCCCCGGGGACCAGAATCAGCCCCAGCATTTT. The chain recombines TRBV5-1 with TRBJ1-5; D perhaps matches TRBD1 (5 bases). Germline assignment: CDR1 SGHRS and CDR2 YFSETQ. The CDR3 has 14 residues. Trimming removed 4 bases at V and 4 bases at J, with 12 bases between.

This sequence joins TRBV5-1 and TRBJ2-1, with a tentative D call TRBD2 (5 bases). V was trimmed by 2 bases and J by 5 bases, leaving 11 bases between them. The CDR3 length is 14 residues. Germline CDR1 and CDR2: SGHRS and YFSETQ. CDR3 protein: CASSLQLGNNEQFF. CDR3 bases: TGCGCCAGCAGCTTACAACTAGGGAACAATGAGCAGTTCTTC. Combining the CDR3 with reference TRBV5-1 and TRBJ2-1 gives the whole variable domain KAGVTQTPRYLIKTRGQQVTLSCSPISGHRSVSWYQQTPGQGLQFLFEYFSETQRNKGNFPGRFSGRQFSNSRSEMNVSTLELGDSALYLCASSLQLGNNEQFFGPGTRLTVL.

This chain connects TRBV10-3 to TRBJ1-5; D may be TRBD1 (5 bases). Trimming took off 7 bases at V and 4 bases at J, with 11 bases between the two ends. Germline values: CDR1 ENHRY, CDR2 SYGVKD. The CDR3 contains 13 residues. CDR3 in amino acids: CAITSDRNQPQHF. The CDR3 nucleotides read TGTGCCATCACCTCCGACAGAAATCAGCCCCAGCATTTT.

The J gene is TRBJ1-5, the V gene TRBV15; tentatively, D is TRBD1 (5 bases). The CDR3 is 14 amino acids. The V and J ends lost 0 bases and 2 bases respectively, with 5 bases between them. Germline V lookup: CDR1 LNHNV, CDR2 YYDKDF (reference sequence). The CDR3 loop reads CATSRDRGNQPQHF. The CDR3 nucleotides are TGTGCCACCAGCAGAGACAGGGGCAATCAGCCCCAGCATTTT.

This chain joins TRBV7-2 and TRBJ2-3; 9 bases are a match to TRBD1. Germline V gives CDR1 SGHTA, CDR2 FQGNSA. With 5 bases clipped from V and 13 bases from J, the junction kept 10 bases outside the gene matches. The CDR3 consists of 13 residues. CDR3 in amino acids: CASSSPGQGEKYF. Here the CDR3 DNA reads TGTGCCAGCAGCAGTCCGGGACAGGGTGAAAAGTATTTT.

This clonotype has at least ten counts. The V gene is TRBV25-1, the J gene TRBJ2-3; D unclear. Trimming stripped 4 bases from V and 4 bases from J, with 9 bases between. There are 13 residues in the CDR3. Germline lookup yields CDR1 MGHDK and CDR2 SYGVNS. CDR3 coding DNA: TGTGCCAGCAGTGCCGCAGTACCAGATACGCAGTATTTT. The encoded protein is CASSAAVPDTQYF. Based on the CDR3 plus reference TRBV25-1 and TRBJ2-3, the full variable domain is EADIYQTPRYLVIGTGKKITLECSQTMGHDKMYWYQQDPGMELHLIHYSYGVNSTEKGDLSSESTVSRIRTEHFPLTLESARPSHTSQYLCASSAAVPDTQYFGPGTRLTVL.

The chain couples TRBV5-1 to TRBJ2-7; 8 nucleotides align to TRBD2. Looked up from germline, CDR1 is SGHRS and CDR2 is YFSETQ. V lost 4 bases and J lost 3; bases outside the gene matches: 9. This CDR3 is built from 15 residues. The CDR3 here is CASSQEPGLGYEQYF. CDR3 nucleotides: TGCGCCAGCAGCCAGGAGCCGGGACTAGGCTACGAGCAGTACTTC.

V is TRBV7-2 and J is TRBJ1-6; 9 nucleotides align to TRBD1. Germline V CDR1 and CDR2: SGHTA, FQGNSA. Trimming cost V 2 bases and J 10 bases; bases outside gene matches: 12. This CDR3 spans 17 amino acids. The CDR3 nucleotides read TGTGCCAGCAGCTTAACCCCGAACAGGGGGCTCTTGTCACCCCTCCACTTT. It specifies CASSLTPNRGLLSPLHF.

This clonotype showed up just a few times. The chain employs TRBV19 and TRBJ1-1; TRBD1 is a possible D gene (5 bases). The CDR3 has 15 residues. The germline CDR1 and CDR2 sequences are LNHDA and SQIVND (reference sequence). V was trimmed by 4 bases and J by 0 bases, leaving 12 bases between them. The CDR3 nucleotides read TGTGCCAGTAGTACCGGGACCGCCATGAACACTGAAGCTTTCTTT. It codes for CASSTGTAMNTEAFF.

This chain uses TRBV20-1 with TRBJ2-7; 7 bases are a match to TRBD1. Germline loops: CDR1 DFQATT, CDR2 SNEGSKA (reference sequence). Germline trimming cut 5 bases from V and 0 bases from J; bases unmatched to any gene: 10. This CDR3 spans 15 amino acids. CDR3 region: CSAPPATGSSYEQYV. CDR3 DNA sequence: TGCAGTGCTCCGCCGGCGACAGGGAGCTCCTACGAGCAGTACGTC.

The table lists this clonotype with many counts. CDR3 in DNA: TGTGCCAGCAGCGGGACTACCTACGAGCAGTACTTC. It encodes CASSGTTYEQYF. The chain combines TRBV12-3 or TRBV12-4 with TRBJ2-7, with 7 bases lining up with TRBD2. The CDR3 contains 12 residues. The V segment lost 6 bases and the J segment 2 bases; nucleotides outside the gene matches: 1.

This clonotype was counted at least ten times. The chain links TRBV7-2 to TRBJ2-7; no reliable D call. The ends were cut back, 1 base at V and 4 bases at J, with 8 bases in the middle. The germline CDR1 and CDR2 sequences are SGHTA and FQGNSA. CDR3 length: 13 amino acids. In nucleotides, the CDR3 is TGTGCCAGCAGCTTAGTTATTTCGTACGAGCAGTACTTC. It yields the protein CASSLVISYEQYF.

The rearrangement links TRBV6-2 or TRBV6-3 to TRBJ2-5, with TRBD2 matching 10 bases. The CDR3 totals 14 residues. CDR1 is MNHEY and CDR2 is SVGEGT in the germline V gene. V lost 5 bases, J lost 5 bases, and 5 bases stayed unmatched. CDR3 amino acids: CASSRSGGAETQYF. DNA for the CDR3: TGTGCCAGCAGTAGAAGCGGGGGGGCCGAGACCCAGTACTTC.

Only a few counts were recorded for this clonotype. This rearrangement joins TRBV29-1 to TRBJ2-2, with D possibly being TRBD2 (5 bases). The V and J ends lost 5 bases and 5 bases respectively, with 9 bases between them. Germline V gene data show CDR1 as SQVTM and CDR2 as ANQGSEA. The CDR3 has 12 residues. CDR3: CSVPRGTGELFF. The CDR3 DNA reads as TGCAGCGTTCCTCGGGGTACCGGGGAGCTGTTTTTT.

This clonotype was counted a few times. The chain employs TRBV12-3 or TRBV12-4 and TRBJ1-5; 8 bases agree with TRBD1. This CDR3 has 13 amino acids. With 6 bases clipped from V and 7 bases from J, the junction kept 5 bases outside the gene matches. The CDR3 protein is CASRDREQQPQHF. CDR3 DNA: TGTGCCAGCAGGGACAGGGAACAGCAGCCCCAGCATTTT.

This clonotype appeared many times. The chain has TRBV11-1 and TRBJ2-2; D not resolved. From germline, CDR1 is SGHAT and CDR2 FQDESV (reference sequence). V was pared by 4 bases and J by 4 bases, with 22 bases between. The CDR3 loop spans 18 amino acids. As DNA, the CDR3 is TGTGCCAGCAGCTCCCGACCGATGCCAGGTTCCGCCACCGGGGAGCTGTTTTTT. This codes for CASSSRPMPGSATGELFF.

This clonotype was seen a few times. The chain links TRBV10-3 to TRBJ1-6, with 7 bases aligning to TRBD1. From germline, CDR1 is ENHRY and CDR2 SYGVKD. The CDR3 extends over 14 amino acids. V dropped 6 bases and J dropped 7; count of bases not matched to a gene: 6. Here the CDR3 DNA reads TGTGCCATCAGGGAGACAGGGTGGAATTCACCCCTCCACTTT. Its translation is CAIRETGWNSPLHF.

The chain combines TRBV19 with TRBJ2-7; 9 bases match TRBD1. CDR1 LNHDA and CDR2 SQIVND come from the germline V gene (reference sequence). This CDR3 has 15 residues. Unmatched junction bases numbered 6, after V lost 4 bases and J lost 2 bases. DNA for the CDR3: TGTGCCAGTAGTACCCTAGACAGGGGGACCTACGAGCAGTACTTC. It is translated as CASSTLDRGTYEQYF.

Only a few counts were recorded for this clonotype. The rearrangement links TRBV5-1 to TRBJ2-7; a possible D gene is TRBD1 (6 bases). CDR3 length: 15 residues. Germline V gene sequence: CDR1 SGHRS, CDR2 YFSETQ. Trimming pared 7 bases from V and 0 bases from J, leaving 17 bases between. CDR3 in amino acids: CASGDKDSSSYEQYF. CDR3 coding DNA: TGCGCCAGCGGAGACAAGGACAGCAGCTCCTACGAGCAGTACTTC.

This chain connects TRBV12-3 or TRBV12-4 to TRBJ1-4, with 7 bases fitting TRBD1. The J segment lost 3 bases and the V segment lost 7 bases, leaving 8 bases of the junction unmatched. This CDR3 is 15 amino acids long. Here the CDR3 reads CASTPGQTANEKLFF. The CDR3, as DNA: TGTGCCAGCACCCCGGGACAGACGGCTAATGAAAAACTGTTTTTT.

This clonotype has more than one count but fewer than ten. The V gene is TRBV29-1, the J gene TRBJ2-5, with 7 bases that match TRBD1. The CDR3 is made up of 13 amino acids. In germline, CDR1 is SQVTM, CDR2 ANQGSEA. The V gene end was trimmed by 6 bases and the J gene end by 5 bases; junction bases not matched to a gene: 9. CDR3 in amino acids: CSVPTGVYETQYF. The CDR3, as DNA: TGCAGCGTGCCCACAGGGGTTTACGAGACCCAGTACTTC.

The gene calls are TRBV12-3 or TRBV12-4 and TRBJ1-2; weak D call: TRBD1 (6 bases). The CDR3 has 15 residues. The V end was cut by 4 bases, the J end by 2 bases, with 14 bases between. The CDR3 loop is CASSSRQEINYGYTF. CDR3 bases: TGTGCCAGCAGTTCCCGACAGGAGATAAACTATGGCTACACCTTC.

The genes are TRBV28 and TRBJ2-7; D possibly matches TRBD1 or TRBD2 (5 bases each). Trimming shortened V by 8 bases and J by 4 bases, and 27 bases separated the two germline ends. This CDR3 comprises 17 residues. The germline V gene has CDR1 MDHEN and CDR2 SYDVKM. CDR3 nucleotides: TGTGCCAGCCTTCCAAGGAATGTGGGACGTTCTTCATACGAGCAGTACGTC. Translated, it gives CASLPRNVGRSSYEQYV.

This clonotype appeared a few times. The chain uses TRBV18 and TRBJ1-6; no reliable D call. This CDR3 has 14 amino acids. Germline values: CDR1 KGHSH, CDR2 LQKENI. The V gene lost 3 bases and the J gene lost 1 base, with 4 bases spanning the gap. The CDR3 nucleotides are TGTGCCAGCTCACCGACGTCCTATAATTCACCCCTCCACTTT. Its protein is CASSPTSYNSPLHF.

In this sample, this clonotype turned up a few times. The chain is built from TRBV6-2 or TRBV6-3 and TRBJ2-3; 11 bases agree with TRBD2. Germline V lookup: CDR1 MNHEY, CDR2 SVGEGT. The CDR3 spans 23 residues. V lost 2 bases to trimming and J lost 0 bases; unmatched junction nucleotides: 22. The CDR3 here is CASSYVLAGGLSTKPQSTDTQYF. CDR3 DNA sequence: TGTGCCAGCAGTTACGTGCTAGCGGGGGGCCTCTCAACTAAGCCTCAAAGCACAGATACGCAGTATTTT.

Only a few counts were recorded for this clonotype. The CDR3 nucleotides read TGTGCCAGCATGGGTATGTGGGAGACCCAGTACTTC. Translated: CASMGMWETQYF. The chain combines TRBV7-2 with TRBJ2-5; D gene uncertain. Trimming removed 7 bases from V and 5 bases from J, with 11 bases in between. Germline CDR1 SGHTA, CDR2 FQGNSA. The CDR3 is made up of 12 amino acids.

The CDR3 coding sequence is TGTGCCAGCAGCTTAAGTCCGAACACAGATACGCAGTATTTT. It specifies CASSLSPNTDTQYF. V and J are TRBV7-7 and TRBJ2-3; the D is unclear. Germline V gene sequence: CDR1 SSHAT, CDR2 FNYEAQ (reference sequence). The CDR3 spans 14 residues. V was pared by 2 bases and J by 2 bases, with 8 bases between.

This clonotype came up a few times. The chain employs TRBV5-1 and TRBJ2-2; D unresolved. Per the germline V gene, CDR1 is SGHRS and CDR2 is YFSETQ. The CDR3 contains 14 residues. V lost 4 bases and J 5 bases, leaving 12 bases between the germline ends. CDR3: CASSVTPPTGELFF. The CDR3 DNA reads as TGCGCCAGCAGCGTGACTCCCCCGACCGGGGAGCTGTTTTTT.

This clonotype was detected only a few times. The chain has TRBV7-8 and TRBJ1-6, with 7 bases aligning to TRBD1. This CDR3 has 14 amino acids. J gave up 7 bases and V 3 bases, and 3 bases lay outside the gene matches. Germline CDR1 is SGHVS and CDR2 is FQNEAQ. CDR3 sequence (DNA): TGTGCCAGCAGCTTCGGACAGGAAAATTCACCCCTCCACTTT. Its protein product is CASSFGQENSPLHF.

There are many counts of this clonotype. The gene calls are TRBV19 and TRBJ1-1; D remains ambiguous. Trimming shortened V by 5 bases and J by 8 bases, and 9 bases separated the two germline ends. This CDR3 has 11 residues. The V gene's germline CDR1 is LNHDA and CDR2 SQIVND (reference sequence). CDR3 loop: CASSLGPEAFF. The CDR3 DNA sequence: TGTGCCAGTAGTTTAGGACCCGAAGCTTTCTTT. Using reference TRBV19 and TRBJ1-1 for the parts outside the CDR3, the full variable domain is DGGITQSPKYLFRKEGQNVTLSCEQNLNHDAMYWYRQDPGQGLRLIYYSQIVNDFQKGDIAEGYSVSREKKESFPLTVTSAQKNPTAFYLCASSLGPEAFFGQGTRLTVV.